The entry that follows covers one T cell receptor beta chain sequence. Its antigen is still unknown. These data belong to a study of T cell responses to AZD1222 COVID-19 vaccine. The CDR3 runs 14 residues. CDR1 is MNHNS, CDR2 SASEGT, per germline. V gave up 3 bases and J gave up 3 bases, with 9 bases separating them. Some clones are missing from TCRdb's copy, which holds only in-frame ones; the method was immunoSEQ multiplex PCR. This table has 120,000 or so clones, less than 90% appearing once. Findings of the study overall: Donors were largely white British and mainly female; clonal diversity was possibly underestimated. Spike-specific TCR breadth and depth both grew after two AZD1222 doses. Baseline serology detected seropositivity in only 5 or 6 AZD1222 recipients.

The TCR comes from an adult in good health. The chain uses TRBV6-1 and TRBJ2-1; the D is unclear. The specimen was peripheral blood, collected on day 0 of AZD1222 vaccination. The CDR3 protein is CASSDRTIYNEQFF. The CDR3 bases are TGTGCCAGCAGTGACAGGACCATCTACAATGAGCAGTTCTTC.